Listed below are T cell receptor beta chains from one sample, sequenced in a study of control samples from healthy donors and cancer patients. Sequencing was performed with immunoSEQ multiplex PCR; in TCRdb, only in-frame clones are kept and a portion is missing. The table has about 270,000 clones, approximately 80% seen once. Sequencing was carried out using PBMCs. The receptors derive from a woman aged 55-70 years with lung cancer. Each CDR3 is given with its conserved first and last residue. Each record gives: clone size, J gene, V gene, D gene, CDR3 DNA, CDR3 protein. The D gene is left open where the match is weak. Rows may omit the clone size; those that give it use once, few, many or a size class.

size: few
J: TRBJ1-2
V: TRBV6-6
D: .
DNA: TGTGCCAGCAGTAGGGGGGCGGGAAACTATGGCTACACCTTC
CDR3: CASSRGAGNYGYTF

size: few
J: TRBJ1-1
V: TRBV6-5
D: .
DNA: TGTGCCACCAGCCAGGAGAGTAGGACTGAAGCTTTCTTT
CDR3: CATSQESRTEAFF

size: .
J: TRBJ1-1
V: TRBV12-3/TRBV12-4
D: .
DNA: TGTGCCAGCATAAAGACGGCGAACACTGAAGCTTTCTTT
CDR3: CASIKTANTEAFF

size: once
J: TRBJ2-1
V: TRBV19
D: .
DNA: TGTGCCAGTAGGTCGGCGTTGTTGGATGAGCAGTTCTTC
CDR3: CASRSALLDEQFF

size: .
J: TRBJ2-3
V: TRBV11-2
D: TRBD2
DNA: TGTGCCAGCAGCATACTAGCGGGGGGGTACACAGATACGCAGTATTTT
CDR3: CASSILAGGYTDTQYF

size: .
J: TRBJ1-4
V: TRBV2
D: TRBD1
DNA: TGTGCCGATCGCCGCGGGACAGGGGATGAAAAACTGTTTTTT
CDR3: CADRRGTGDEKLFF

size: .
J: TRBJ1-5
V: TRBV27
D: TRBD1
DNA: TGTGCCAGCATGAAGATGAACCGGGACAGGGTAAGACAGCCCCAGCATTTT
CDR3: CASMKMNRDRVRQPQHF

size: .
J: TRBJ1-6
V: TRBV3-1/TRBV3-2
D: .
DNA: TGTGCCAGCAGCCCACCCCGGGCAGATTTAAATAATTCACCCCTCCACTTT
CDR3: CASSPPRADLNNSPLHF

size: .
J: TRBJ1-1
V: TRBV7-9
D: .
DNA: TGTGCCAGCAGCTTATCTTTCGCTGAAGCTTTCTTT
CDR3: CASSLSFAEAFF

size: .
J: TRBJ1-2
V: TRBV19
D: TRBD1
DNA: TGTGCCAGTAGTATAGCGCCCCGACAGGGGGGCGGCTACACCTTC
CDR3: CASSIAPRQGGGYTF

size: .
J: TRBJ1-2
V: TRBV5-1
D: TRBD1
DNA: TGCGCCAGCAGCTTGGGCGGGACAGCTAACTATGGCTACACCTTC
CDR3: CASSLGGTANYGYTF

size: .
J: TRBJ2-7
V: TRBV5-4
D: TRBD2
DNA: TGTGCCAGCAGCTTGGCTAGCGGGAGTAGAAGCGAGCAGTACTTC
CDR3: CASSLASGSRSEQYF

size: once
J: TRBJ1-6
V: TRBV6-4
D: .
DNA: TGTGCCAGCAGTGACTCAGCGTCGGCTAATTCACCCCTCCACTTT
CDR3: CASSDSASANSPLHF

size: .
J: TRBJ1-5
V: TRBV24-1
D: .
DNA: TGTGCCACCAGTGATTCGGGCCTAGGGGGTAGCAATCAGCCCCAGCATTTT
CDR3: CATSDSGLGGSNQPQHF

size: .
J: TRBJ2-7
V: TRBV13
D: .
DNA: TGTGCCAGCAGCGGACAGACCCTGAGCTCCTACGAGCAGTACTTC
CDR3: CASSGQTLSSYEQYF

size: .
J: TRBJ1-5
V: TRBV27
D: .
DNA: TGTGCCAGCAGTATGGACAGTCATAGCAATCAGCCCCAGCATTTT
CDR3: CASSMDSHSNQPQHF

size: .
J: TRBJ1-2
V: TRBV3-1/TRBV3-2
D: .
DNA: TGTGCCAGCAGCCAACAGGGTTTCGGTGGCTACACCTTC
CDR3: CASSQQGFGGYTF

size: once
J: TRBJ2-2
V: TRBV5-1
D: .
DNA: TGCGCCAGCTTCCGGGACACACACACCGGGGAGCTGTTTTTT
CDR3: CASFRDTHTGELFF

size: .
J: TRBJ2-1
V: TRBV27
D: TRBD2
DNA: TGTGCCAGCAGTTTTAGGAGCGGGGGGAACAATGAGCAGTTCTTC
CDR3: CASSFRSGGNNEQFF

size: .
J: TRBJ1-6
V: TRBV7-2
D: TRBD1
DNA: TGTGCCAGCGGAAAGGCAGGGGGTTTTTCACCCCTCCACTTT
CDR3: CASGKAGGFSPLHF

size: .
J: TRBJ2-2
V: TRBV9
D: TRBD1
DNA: TGTGCCAGCAGCCTAGGGCAGGGGGCCACCGGGGAGCTGTTTTTT
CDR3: CASSLGQGATGELFF

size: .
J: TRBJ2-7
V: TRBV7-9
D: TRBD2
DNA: TGTGCCAGCAGCTTACAATTAGCGGGAACCCCCCAGGACTTC
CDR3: CASSLQLAGTPQDF

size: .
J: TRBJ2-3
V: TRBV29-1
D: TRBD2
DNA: TGCAGCGTTGAGGTCCTAGCGGGGATTAGCACAGATACGCAGTATTTT
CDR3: CSVEVLAGISTDTQYF

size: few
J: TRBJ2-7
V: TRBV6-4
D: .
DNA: TGTGCCAGCAGTGACTCGGTGGGCGGGATCCCCTCCTACGAGCAGTACTTC
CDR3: CASSDSVGGIPSYEQYF

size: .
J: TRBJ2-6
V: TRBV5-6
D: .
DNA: TGTGCCAGCAGCTTTCCGCGGGACGGAGGGTACGTCCTGACTTTC
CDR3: CASSFPRDGGYVLTF

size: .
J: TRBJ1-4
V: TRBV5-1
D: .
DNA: TGCGCCAGCACCCTTGGGGTTGGGGGGCATGGTGAAAAACTGTTTTTT
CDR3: CASTLGVGGHGEKLFF

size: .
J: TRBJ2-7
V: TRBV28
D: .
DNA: TGTGCCAGCAGCACGCCCTCTAGCGCCATCTACGAGCAGTACTTC
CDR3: CASSTPSSAIYEQYF

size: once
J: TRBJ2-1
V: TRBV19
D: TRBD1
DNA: TGTGCCACCGAGGACAGGGGACATAATGAGCAGTTCTTC
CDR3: CATEDRGHNEQFF

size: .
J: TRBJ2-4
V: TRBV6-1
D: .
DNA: TGTGCCAGCAGTGAAGGAATGGGGTTCGGGGTAGCCAAAAACATTCAGTACTTC
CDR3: CASSEGMGFGVAKNIQYF

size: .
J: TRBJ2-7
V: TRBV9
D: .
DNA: TGTGCCAGCAGCCCTGCGACAGGATCCGAGCAGTACTTC
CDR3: CASSPATGSEQYF

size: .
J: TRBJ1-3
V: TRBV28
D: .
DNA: TGTGCCAGCAGCGAACCCCTGAGGTCTTTCTCTGGAAACACCATATATTTT
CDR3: CASSEPLRSFSGNTIYF

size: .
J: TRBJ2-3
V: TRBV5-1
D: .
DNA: TGCGCCAGCAGCTTGAGGCCCCGTCACACAGATACGCAGTATTTT
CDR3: CASSLRPRHTDTQYF

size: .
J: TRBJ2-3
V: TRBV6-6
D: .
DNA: TGTGCCAGCAGTTATCAGGGCGGGGTCACAGATACGCAGTATTTT
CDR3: CASSYQGGVTDTQYF

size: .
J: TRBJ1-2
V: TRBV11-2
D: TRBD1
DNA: TGTGCCAGCAGCGGAGACAGGGGCAACTATGGCTACACCTTC
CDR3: CASSGDRGNYGYTF

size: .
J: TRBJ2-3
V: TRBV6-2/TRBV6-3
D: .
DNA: TGTGCCAGCAGTTACTATGGTGGGGCGCAGTATTTT
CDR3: CASSYYGGAQYF

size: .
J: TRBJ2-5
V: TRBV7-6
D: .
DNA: TGTGCCAGCAGCTTAGTAGAGACCCAGTACTTC
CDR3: CASSLVETQYF

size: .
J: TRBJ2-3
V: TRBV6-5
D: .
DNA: TGTGCCAGCAGGGGGTTGAATACAGATACGCAGTATTTT
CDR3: CASRGLNTDTQYF

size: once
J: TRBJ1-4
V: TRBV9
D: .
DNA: TGTGCCAGCAGCTCGCAGGTGGATAATGAAAAACTGTTTTTT
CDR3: CASSSQVDNEKLFF

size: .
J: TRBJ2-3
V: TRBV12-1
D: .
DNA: TGTGCCAGCAGCTTTGTTCGGGGAGCAGATACGCAGTATTTT
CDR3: CASSFVRGADTQYF

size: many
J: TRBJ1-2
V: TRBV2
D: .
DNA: TGTGCCAGCAGTGAAGAGGTGGGGGTCGGGTATGGCTACACCTTC
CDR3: CASSEEVGVGYGYTF

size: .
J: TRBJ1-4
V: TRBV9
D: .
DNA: TGTGCCAGCAGTTTAGGAGGAACTAATGAAAAACTGTTTTTT
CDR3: CASSLGGTNEKLFF

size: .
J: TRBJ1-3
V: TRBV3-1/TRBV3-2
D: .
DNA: TGTGCCAGCAGCCAACCGACACCTGGAAACACCATATATTTT
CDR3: CASSQPTPGNTIYF

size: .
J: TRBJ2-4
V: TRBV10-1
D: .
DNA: TGCGCCAGCAGCCTTGGTGGGAAAAACATTCAGTACTTC
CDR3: CASSLGGKNIQYF

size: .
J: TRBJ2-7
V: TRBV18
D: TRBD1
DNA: TGTGCCAGCTCCTCCGGACAGGGTCGGGTCGAGCAGTACTTC
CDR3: CASSSGQGRVEQYF

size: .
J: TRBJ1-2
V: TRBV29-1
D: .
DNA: TGCAGCGCCACTGAGGCGACCTATGGCTACACCTTC
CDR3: CSATEATYGYTF